This TCR beta chain was identified in a study of T cells expressing NK-cell markers. Study information: Sequenced donors, eight in total, included seven who were HCMV-seropositive and one who was seronegative.

Germline CDR1 DFQATT, CDR2 SNEGSKA (reference sequence). CDR3 length: 16 residues. For TCR beta, cDNA was produced by 5'RACE template switching with UMIs. Reanalyzing the 5' RACE reads, TCRdb keeps one entry per CDR3 protein, without DNA. The sample has about 460,000 distinct CDR3 sequences, and its top ten clones hold approximately 1.4%. Whole-study results and caveats: Leadership of the CD3+CD56-NKG2C+ fraction also belonged to these clonotypes in a handful of donors. Top CD8+ clonotypes included the dominant CD3+CD56+NKG2C+ clonotypes in five to seven donors.

About this clonotype: Its target is not known.

The TCR originated in a woman between 45 and 65 years old in good health. Sequences were obtained from blood T cells: a sorted CD56 or NKG2C T cell subset, CD4+ or CD8+ T cells, or bulk PBMC T cells (not recorded which). V and J are TRBV20-1 and TRBJ2-7; there is no DNA to check the TCRdb D call of TRBD2. CDR3 sequence reads: CSARDGTSGTIYEQYF.